One and the same sample provided the 12 T cell receptor beta chains below, sequenced in a study of T cells in Graves' hyperthyroidism and ophthalmopathy. The TCR beta CDR3 regions underwent amplification using RNA transcripts as the source. Primed by the HTBI set, a first-round RT-PCR was run on the TCR CDR3. TCRdb re-called the multiplex PCR reads with MiXCR, one entry per CDR3 protein. The sample comprises 450,000 to 700,000 distinct CDR3 sequences, approximately 44% of which are singletons, and around 20% rests with the top ten. The specimen sequenced was peripheral blood or thyroid tissue (not recorded which). These receptors were taken from an adult woman with Graves' disease, either hyperthyroidism or ophthalmopathy (not recorded which).

This clonotype was picked up many times. This chain uses TRBV7-7 with TRBJ2-5; 7 bases line up with TRBD1. CDR3 length: 13 residues. CDR1 and CDR2 (germline): SSHAT, FNYEAQ (reference sequence). The CDR3 loop is CASRGTQGETQYF. For the CDR3, the DNA is TGTGCTTCCAGGGGGACCCAGGGGGAGACCCAGTACTTC. The full variable domain, completed using reference TRBV7-7 and TRBJ2-5, is GAGVSQSPRYKVTKRGQDVTLRCDPISSHATLYWYQQALGQGPEFLTYFNYEAQPDKSGLPSDRFSAERPEGSISTLTIQRTEQRDSAMYRCASRGTQGETQYFGPGTRLLVL.

The chain recombines TRBV19 with TRBJ2-6, with 9 bases lining up with TRBD1. The ends lost 7 bases at V and 0 bases at J; junction bases unmatched: 4. CDR1 is LNHDA and CDR2 is SQIVND in the germline V gene (reference sequence). The CDR3 is 16 amino acids. As DNA, the CDR3 is TGTGCCAGTAAGGGACAGGGAAGCTCTGGGGCCAACGTCCTGACTTTC. Its protein product is CASKGQGSSGANVLTF.

The chain links TRBV10-2 to TRBJ1-2; perhaps TRBD1 as D (5 bases). CDR3 length equals 12 residues. The germline V gene encodes CDR1 WSHSY and CDR2 SAAADI. In DNA, the CDR3 is TGCGGCAGACAGAAAAGATCATATGGCTACACCTTC. Protein sequence: CGRQKRSYGYTF.

The chain joins TRBV29-1 to TRBJ2-5; 7 bases align to TRBD2. There are 15 residues in the CDR3. Looked up from germline, CDR1 is SQVTM and CDR2 is ANQGSEA. V was pared by 3 bases and J by 2 bases, with 9 bases of the junction left unmatched. CDR3 amino acids: CSVEVLTSPQETQYF. CDR3 nucleotides: TGCAGCGTTGAGGTCCTGACTAGCCCTCAAGAGACCCAGTACTTC.

On this clonotype: A much larger clone differs from this one at a single base, so this may be a read error. The chain couples TRBV5-1 to TRBJ2-5, with D tentatively TRBD1 or TRBD2 (5 bases each). This CDR3 has 16 residues. V lost 0 bases, J lost 0 bases, and 12 bases lay in between. Germline loops: CDR1 SGHRS, CDR2 YFSETQ. CDR3 coding DNA: TGCGCCAGCAGCTTGGGGGACGGAGGCGACCAAGAGACCCAGTACTTC. Encoded protein: CASSLGDGGDQETQYF.

This clonotype was picked up many times. This chain joins TRBV27 and TRBJ1-1; D gene unclear. V lost 3 bases to trimming and J lost 1 base, with 9 bases between them. The length of the CDR3 is 14 residues. Germline CDR1 reads MNHEY; CDR2 reads SMNVEV (reference sequence). DNA for the CDR3: TGTGCCAGCAGTTTTTCACAAACGAACACTGAAGCTTTCTTT. This sequence encodes CASSFSQTNTEAFF.

This clonotype was detected ten times or more. CDR3 sequence reads: CASSAHAQGPSSYEQYF. Here the CDR3 DNA reads TGCGCCAGCAGCGCCCATGCCCAGGGGCCCAGCTCCTACGAGCAGTACTTC. The genes are TRBV5-1 and TRBJ2-7; perhaps TRBD1 as D (6 bases). The ends were cut back, 4 bases at V and 0 bases at J, with 20 bases in the middle. The CDR3 has 17 amino acids. Germline V gene lookup returns CDR1 SGHRS and CDR2 YFSETQ.

The rearrangement links TRBV4-2 to TRBJ2-5, with D possibly being TRBD2 (5 bases). Trimming removed 0 bases from V and 5 bases from J, with 13 bases in between. CDR1 and CDR2 (germline): LGHNA, YNFKEQ. This CDR3 is 15 amino acids long. CDR3 DNA: TGTGCCAGCAGCCAAGATCCTGGGAGTGGTGAGACCCAGTACTTC. Its protein is CASSQDPGSGETQYF.

The genes are TRBV7-2 and TRBJ2-5; the D is unclear. There are 12 residues in the CDR3. CDR1 and CDR2 from the germline V gene are SGHTA and FQGNSA. Trimming shortened V by 6 bases and J by 6 bases, and 11 bases separated the two germline ends. In DNA form, the CDR3 reads TGTGCCAGCAGTTTACGTCCGAAGACCCAGTACTTC. Its protein product is CASSLRPKTQYF.

A few counts support this clonotype. The V call is TRBV12-3 or TRBV12-4, the J call TRBJ1-3; no firm D call. This CDR3 comprises 14 residues. The V end was cut by 3 bases, the J end by 0 bases, with 6 bases between. The CDR3 reads CASSFAISGNTIYF. CDR3 nucleotides: TGTGCCAGCAGTTTCGCCATCTCTGGAAACACCATATATTTT.

The V call is TRBV25-1, the J call TRBJ2-5, with 7 bases that match TRBD1. Trimming at V came to 3 bases and at J to 7 bases, leaving 8 bases not matched to a gene. The CDR3 has 14 amino acids. CDR1 and CDR2 (germline): MGHDK, SYGVNS. CDR3 bases: TGTGCCAGCAGTGACGGGACAGCCATCGGGACCCAGTACTTC. Translating it yields CASSDGTAIGTQYF.

The J gene is TRBJ1-2, the V gene TRBV9; 7 bases line up with TRBD1. This CDR3 is 16 amino acids long. Germline V gives CDR1 SGDLS, CDR2 YYNGEE. V was pared by 4 bases and J by 1 base, with 10 bases of the junction left unmatched. CDR3: CASSLSPTGYNYGYTF. CDR3 coding DNA: TGTGCCAGCAGCTTATCCCCGACAGGGTATAACTATGGCTACACCTTC.